This TCR beta chain comes out of a study of control samples from healthy donors and cancer patients (TCRdb year 2020). The CDR3 contains 16 residues, cysteine and phenylalanine counted. Only the CDR3 DNA stays, 48 bases, in frame from base 1. Between the V and J ends, shortened by 6 bases and 4 bases respectively, the junction contains 22 bases. CDR1 and CDR2, looked up from the germline V gene (reference sequence), are SGHNT and YYREEE. Library preparation employed the immunoSEQ multiplex PCR assay. Sourced from immuneACCESS, this table was stored by TCRdb with only in-frame sequences that have V and J called. A share of the clones is absent; for the studies checked, an unresolved V gene accounts for under half, and the remainder has no known explanation. This sample holds 100,000 to 110,000 clones; over 75% were observed only once. The ten largest account for about 20% of the sample. Notes on this clone: What this receptor recognizes is not known. No per-base quality is available; no much larger clone lies one base away.

The sequenced sample consisted of blood. The sequence was collected from a woman in her 50s in good health. The sequence links TRBV5-4 to TRBJ1-1; a weak D assignment points to TRBD1 (6 bases agree). The CDR3 protein: CASTGGRAAPSTEAFF. The bases are TGTGCCAGCACCGGGGGGCGGGCCGCGCCGAGCACTGAAGCTTTCTTT.